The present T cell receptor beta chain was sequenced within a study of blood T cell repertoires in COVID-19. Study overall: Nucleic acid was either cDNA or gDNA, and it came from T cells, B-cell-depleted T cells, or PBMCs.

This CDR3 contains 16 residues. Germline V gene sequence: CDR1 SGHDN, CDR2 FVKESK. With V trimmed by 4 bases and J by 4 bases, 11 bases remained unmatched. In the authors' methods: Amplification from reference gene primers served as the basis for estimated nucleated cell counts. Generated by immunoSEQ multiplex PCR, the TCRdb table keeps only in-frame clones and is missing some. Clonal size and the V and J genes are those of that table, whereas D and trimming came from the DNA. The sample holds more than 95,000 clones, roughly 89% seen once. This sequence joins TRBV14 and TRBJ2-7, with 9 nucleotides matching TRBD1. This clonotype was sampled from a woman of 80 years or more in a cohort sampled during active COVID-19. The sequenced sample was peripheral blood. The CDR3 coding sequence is TGTGCCAGCAGCCTCACCCCGGGACAGGGAGTATACGAGCAGTACTTC. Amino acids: CASSLTPGQGVYEQYF.